Each of the 4 T cell receptor beta chains below was sequenced from the same sample in a study of identical twins. TCRdb re-called the 5' RACE reads through MiXCR, storing one row per CDR3 protein. The data hold fewer than 650,000 distinct CDR3 sequences, with more than 9% observed a single time. These same records also appear under a second study, on yellow fever vaccine responses in identical twins.

Sequencing was carried out using PBMCs. The receptor set was obtained from a woman aged 18-29 years in good health.

This clonotype showed up many times. The genes are TRBV29-1 and TRBJ2-3; the D gene is possibly TRBD1 (6 bases). The CDR3 contains 13 residues. Per the germline V gene, CDR1 is SQVTM and CDR2 is ANQGSEA. V was shortened by 6 bases and J by 1 base, with 11 bases between the two germline ends. CDR3 in amino acids: CSVITGRTDTQYF. The CDR3 DNA reads TGCAGCGTAATCACAGGGCGCACAGATACGCAGTATTTT.

This chain joins TRBV30 and TRBJ2-2; D is ambiguous. CDR3 length equals 12 residues. CDR1 GTSNPN and CDR2 SVGIG come from the germline V gene (reference sequence). Trimming pared 0 bases from V and 9 bases from J, leaving 8 bases between. The CDR3 reads CAWSVSSRELFF. DNA of the CDR3: TGTGCCTGGAGTGTAAGCAGTCGGGAGCTGTTTTTT.

The rearrangement joins TRBV28 to TRBJ2-5, with 7 nucleotides matching TRBD2. This CDR3 has 16 amino acids. From germline, CDR1 is MDHEN and CDR2 SYDVKM. Trimming at V came to 4 bases and at J to 5 bases, leaving 13 bases not matched to a gene. The DNA for the CDR3 is TGTGCCAGCAGTTCAACAGCGGGGCCGATTGGGGAGACCCAGTACTTC. It codes for CASSSTAGPIGETQYF.

This clonotype was counted ten times or more. This chain joins TRBV18 and TRBJ1-1; D is ambiguous. From germline, CDR1 is KGHSH and CDR2 LQKENI. This CDR3 is built from 14 residues. V was cut by 7 bases and J by 5 bases, with 17 bases left in between. The CDR3 nucleotides are TGTGCCAGCTTCTTTTTACCGGTTGGGACTGAAGCTTTCTTT. It translates to CASFFLPVGTEAFF.